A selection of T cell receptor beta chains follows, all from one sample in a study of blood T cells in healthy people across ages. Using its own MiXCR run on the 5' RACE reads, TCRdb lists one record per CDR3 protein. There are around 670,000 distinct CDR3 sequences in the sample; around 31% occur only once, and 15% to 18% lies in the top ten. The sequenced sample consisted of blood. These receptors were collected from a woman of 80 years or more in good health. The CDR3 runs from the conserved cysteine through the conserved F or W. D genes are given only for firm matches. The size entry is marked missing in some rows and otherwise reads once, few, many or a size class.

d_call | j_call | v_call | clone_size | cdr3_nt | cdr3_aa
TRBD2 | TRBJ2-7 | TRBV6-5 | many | TGTGCCAGCAGTCGCTTCAGCGGGGGGGACTCCGAGCAGTACTTC | CASSRFSGGDSEQYF
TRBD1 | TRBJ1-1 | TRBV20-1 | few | TGCAGTGCCCCAGTAACAGGGGACGACAACACTGAAGCTTTCTTT | CSAPVTGDDNTEAFF
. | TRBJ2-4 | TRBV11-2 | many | TGTGCCAGCAGCGCACCGGGCGCCTTTTCGGACATTCAGTACTTC | CASSAPGAFSDIQYF
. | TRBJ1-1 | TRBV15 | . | TGTGCCACCAGCAGAGATCGTTCGAAGGGGTCTGAAGCTTTCTTT | CATSRDRSKGSEAFF
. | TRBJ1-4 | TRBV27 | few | TGTACCAGCAGTTTAGGTTCCCGTCCAGGGGCTAATGAAAAACTGTTTTTT | CTSSLGSRPGANEKLFF
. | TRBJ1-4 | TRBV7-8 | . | TGTGCCAGCAGCTCAACCCCGGGACGGATGAATGAAAAACTGTTTTTT | CASSSTPGRMNEKLFF
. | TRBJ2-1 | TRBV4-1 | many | TGCGCCAGCAGCCAAGCAAACACTAGAGATAGTGAGCAGTTCTTC | CASSQANTRDSEQFF
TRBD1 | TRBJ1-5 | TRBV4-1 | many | TGCGCCAGCAGCCAATCGGGACAGGGGGGTCAGCCCCAGCATTTT | CASSQSGQGGQPQHF
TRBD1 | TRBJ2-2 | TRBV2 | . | TGTGCCACATCGGGACAGGGACTATCGGTGGACACCGGGGAGCTGTTTTTT | CATSGQGLSVDTGELFF
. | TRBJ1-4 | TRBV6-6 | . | TGTGCCAGCAAACTCCGTGGCGATGAAAAACTGTTTTTT | CASKLRGDEKLFF
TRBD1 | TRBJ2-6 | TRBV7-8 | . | TGTGCCAGCAGCTTCAGGGGGCTCACGGTGGCCAACGTCCTGACTTTC | CASSFRGLTVANVLTF
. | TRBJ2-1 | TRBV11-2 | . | TGTGCCAGCAGCCCAGGGGCTGGGTTCCAAATAGACAATGAGCAGTTCTTC | CASSPGAGFQIDNEQFF
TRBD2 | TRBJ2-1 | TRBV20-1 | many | TGCAGTGTGCCGGTTGGGACTAGAATCAATGAGCAGTTCTTC | CSVPVGTRINEQFF
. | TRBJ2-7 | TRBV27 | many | TGTGCCAGCAGTTTATACGGCAGGAAGCGCGAGCAGTACTTC | CASSLYGRKREQYF
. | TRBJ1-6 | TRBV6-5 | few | TGTGCCAGCAACCGACAGCCCAATTCACCCCTCCACTTT | CASNRQPNSPLHF
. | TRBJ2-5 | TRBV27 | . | TGTGCCAGCAGTGTTCAGGTAGCGGACATTGGGGATGAGCAGTACTTC | CASSVQVADIGDEQYF
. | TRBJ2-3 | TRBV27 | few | TGTGCCAGCAGAACAGGGAGCCTAGTGACAGATACGCAGTATTTT | CASRTGSLVTDTQYF
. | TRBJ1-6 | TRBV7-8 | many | TGTGCCAGCAGCCCACGGACAAATTCACCCCTCCACTTT | CASSPRTNSPLHF
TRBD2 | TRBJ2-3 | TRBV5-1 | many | TGCGCCAGCAGCCGAATTGGGACTAGCGGGGGGGCCAACACAGATACGCAGTATTTT | CASSRIGTSGGANTDTQYF
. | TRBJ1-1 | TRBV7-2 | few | TGTGCCAGCAGCCCTCTAGTCCAGGCTACCGAAGCTTTCTTT | CASSPLVQATEAFF
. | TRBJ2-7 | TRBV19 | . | TGTGCCAGTAATTCACGGGGACCCTGGGGAGAGCAGTACTTC | CASNSRGPWGEQYF
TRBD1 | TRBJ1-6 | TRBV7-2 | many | TGTGCCAGCAGCCCGAGGACAGGGCAGTCGAATTCACCCCTCCACTTT | CASSPRTGQSNSPLHF
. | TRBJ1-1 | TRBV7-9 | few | TGTGCCAGCAGCTTAATCCCGGGACGAAAGAGGGACACTGAAGCTTTCTTT | CASSLIPGRKRDTEAFF
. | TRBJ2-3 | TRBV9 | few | TGTGCCAGCAGCGTAGCTACTACCACTTCCTCTAGCACAGATACGCAGTATTTT | CASSVATTTSSSTDTQYF
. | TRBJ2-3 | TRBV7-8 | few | TGTGCCAGCAGCTTAGAGCGAATCGGTACGCAGTATTTT | CASSLERIGTQYF
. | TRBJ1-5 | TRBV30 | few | TGTGCCTGGAGTTATTACAGGACGGGGAATCAGCCCCAGCATTTT | CAWSYYRTGNQPQHF
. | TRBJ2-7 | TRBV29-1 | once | TGCAGCGTTGGGGCAGGGGCGGACGAGCAGTACTTC | CSVGAGADEQYF
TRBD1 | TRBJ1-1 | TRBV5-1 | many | TGCGCCAGCAGCCCTGGACAGGGGCGGAACACTGAAGCTTTCTTT | CASSPGQGRNTEAFF
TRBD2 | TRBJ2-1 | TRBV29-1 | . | TGCAGCGTCGGAATAGCGGGGGGATCCTACAATGAGCTGTTCTTC | CSVGIAGGSYNELFF
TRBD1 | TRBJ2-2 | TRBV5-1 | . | TGCGCCAGCAGCTTGGGACAGGGCTCGAACACCGGGGAGCTGTTTTTT | CASSLGQGSNTGELFF
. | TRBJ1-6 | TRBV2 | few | TGTGCCAGCAGTGGAGGAACAGTTAGTAATTCACCCCTCCACTTT | CASSGGTVSNSPLHF
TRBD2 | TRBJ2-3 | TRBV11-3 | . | TGTGCCAGCAGCAACCACCGGACTAGCGGGGCCCCAGATACGCAGTATTTT | CASSNHRTSGAPDTQYF
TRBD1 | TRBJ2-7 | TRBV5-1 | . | TGCGCCAGCAGCTTACCAGGGGGCGCGGGGCAGTACTTC | CASSLPGGAGQYF
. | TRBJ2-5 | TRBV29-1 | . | TGCAGTATGGGGGAAGAGACCCAGTACTTC | CSMGEETQYF
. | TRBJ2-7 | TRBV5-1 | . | TGCGCCAGCAGCGGGAGGGGGGGAAGCTCCTACAATGAGCAGTACTTC | CASSGRGGSSYNEQYF
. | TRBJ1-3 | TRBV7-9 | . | TGTGCCAGCAGCCCTAGGGGGATGGGGAGGATGGTCTCTGGAAACACCATATATTTT | CASSPRGMGRMVSGNTIYF
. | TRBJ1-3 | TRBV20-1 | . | TGCAGTGCTCGAGAAAAAACAGGCCTCGTTGGAAACACCATATATTTT | CSAREKTGLVGNTIYF
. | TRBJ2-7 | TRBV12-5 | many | TGTGCTAGTGGTTTGGGGGACTACGAGCAGTACTTC | CASGLGDYEQYF
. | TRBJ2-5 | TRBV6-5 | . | TGTGCCAGCAGGTCCGGGGGTCGCCAAGAGACCCAGTACTTC | CASRSGGRQETQYF
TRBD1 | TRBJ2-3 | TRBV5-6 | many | TGTGCCAGCAGCGAGACGACAGGGGACTTCACAGATACGCAGTATTTT | CASSETTGDFTDTQYF
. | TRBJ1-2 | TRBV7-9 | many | TGTGCCAGCAGCATTCACGCTAACTATGGCTACACCTTC | CASSIHANYGYTF
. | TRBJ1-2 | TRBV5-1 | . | TGCGCCAGCAGCTTGGCAGGGTCTCGTGGCTACACCTTC | CASSLAGSRGYTF
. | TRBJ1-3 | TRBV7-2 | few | TGTGCCAGCAGCTTGGGGGGGGGCGCGGGAAACACCATATATTTT | CASSLGGGAGNTIYF